What follows are 18 T cell receptor beta chains derived from one specimen sequenced in a study of T cell clonality in common variable immunodeficiency (dated by TCRdb to 2013 to 2016). To prepare the library, the immunoSEQ multiplex PCR assay was applied. Drawn from immuneACCESS, this table holds only the in-frame rearrangements with V and J called that TCRdb kept. Clones are partly lost; checked studies trace under half to an unresolved V gene and leave the rest unexplained. The sample records fewer than 50,000 clones, none occurring a single time. The ten biggest clones cover roughly 0.66% of the sample. The specimen was peripheral blood mononuclear cells. These receptors were obtained from a person aged 18 to 75 in good health.

In its sample, this clone was seen many times. The DNA ends 3 residues before the CDR3 does, and the rest of the CDR3 is filled in from the germline J gene. This rearrangement joins TRBV20-1 to TRBJ1-6; TRBD1 is a possible D gene (6 bases). There are 13 residues in the CDR3. V lost 3 bases to trimming and J lost 9 bases, with 12 bases between them. Germline CDR1 reads DFQATT; CDR2 reads SNEGSKA (reference sequence). Incomplete CDR3 DNA: TGCAGTGCTAGTGAGGGCAGGGGTTCACCC. It translates to CSASEGRGSP. The CDR3 in its entirety is CSASEGRGSPLHF.

This clone was counted ten times or more. The read ends 3 residues early relative to the CDR3; the germline J gene fills the gap. This chain joins TRBV9 and TRBJ1-5, with a weak D call TRBD1 (6 bases). Germline values: CDR1 SGDLS, CDR2 YYNGEE. V lost 2 bases to trimming and J lost 4 bases, with 10 bases between them. This CDR3 is built from 14 residues. Partial CDR3 DNA: TGTGCCAGCAGCGTTTCAGGGGAAAATCAGCCC. Translating it yields CASSVSGENQP. The complete CDR3 protein is CASSVSGENQPQHF.

In this sample, this clone turned up many times. Read data end 3 residues before the CDR3 end; the end is taken from the germline J gene. The chain couples TRBV20-1 to TRBJ2-7, with TRBD2 matching over 7 bases. Germline values: CDR1 DFQATT, CDR2 SNEGSKA (reference sequence). This CDR3 spans 15 amino acids. Unmatched junction bases numbered 11, after V lost 3 bases and J lost 3 bases. CDR3 loop: CSASLGRGSGYEQYF. Partial CDR3 DNA: TGCAGTGCTAGCCTTGGGCGCGGGAGTGGCTACGAG.

There are many counts of this clone. The observed sequence ends 3 residues before the CDR3 terminus, with the missing tail filled in from the germline J gene. The rearrangement joins TRBV2 to TRBJ1-1; weak D call: TRBD1 (6 bases). The CDR3 is made up of 13 amino acids. From germline, CDR1 is SNHLY and CDR2 FYNNEI. The sequenced part of the CDR3 DNA is TGTGCCAGCAGTCCCTCCCTTGGACAGTGG. Translating it yields CASSPSLGQW. The full CDR3 sequence reads CASSPSLGQWAFF.

This clone was seen many times. The CDR3 is cut off 3 residues early in the read; its end comes from the germline J gene. The V and J genes are TRBV20-1 and TRBJ2-1; D is ambiguous. This CDR3 region has 11 residues. Trimming cost V 2 bases and J 8 bases, with 7 bases left between them. Looked up from germline, CDR1 is DFQATT and CDR2 is SNEGSKA (reference sequence). The covered CDR3 bases are TGCAGTGCTAGAATGCGGTATGAG. Encoded protein: CSARMRYE. The entire CDR3 sequence reads CSARMRYEQFF.

There are many counts of this clone. The read ends 3 residues shy of where the CDR3 ends; the end is completed using the germline J gene. The chain employs TRBV7-2 and TRBJ2-3; TRBD2 aligns across 7 bases. The junction had 0 bases not matched to a gene; V was cut back by 3 bases and J by 0 bases. The CDR3 runs 14 residues. Germline V lookup: CDR1 SGHTA, CDR2 FQGNSA. The CDR3 protein is CASSLTSSTDTQYF. The CDR3 DNA, read in part, is TGTGCCAGCAGCTTGACTAGCAGCACAGATACG.

This clone was detected ten times or more. The read ends 3 residues before the CDR3 terminus; that terminus is restored from the germline J gene. V usage is TRBV7-8 and J usage is TRBJ2-5; 8 bases match TRBD2. This CDR3 contains 16 residues. V was pared by 0 bases and J by 1 base, with 4 bases of the junction left unmatched. In germline, CDR1 is SGHVS, CDR2 FQNEAQ. The CDR3 reads CASSLAGGRSQETQYF. Incomplete CDR3 DNA: TGTGCCAGCAGCTTAGCTGGCGGGAGGTCCCAAGAGACC.

This clone was picked up many times. From the germline J gene comes the end of the CDR3, since the read stops 3 residues before it. The chain employs TRBV30 and TRBJ1-2; perhaps TRBD1 as D (5 bases). The CDR3 has 14 amino acids. Trimming removed 0 bases from V and 5 bases from J, with 13 bases in between. Germline-derived CDR1 and CDR2 are GTSNPN and SVGIG (reference sequence). The chain's CDR3 is CAWSVGEGSYGYTF. CDR3 DNA (partial): TGTGCCTGGAGTGTAGGGGAGGGGAGTTATGGC.

This clone has ten or more counts. The observed sequence ends 3 residues before the CDR3 terminus, with the missing tail filled in from the germline J gene. V gene TRBV29-1 combines with J gene TRBJ1-1; tentative D call: TRBD1 (5 bases). The CDR3 sequence is 12 residues long. The germline CDR1 and CDR2 sequences are SQVTM and ANQGSEA. The V and J ends lost 7 bases and 7 bases respectively, with 16 bases between them. Incomplete CDR3 DNA: TGCAGCGGTATTGTTTTGGGGGGTGAA. Its protein product is CSGIVLGGE. The entire CDR3 is CSGIVLGGEAFF. Looking up the rest from reference TRBV29-1 and TRBJ1-1 gives the full variable domain: SAVISQKPSRDICQRGTSLTIQCQVDSQVTMMFWYRQQPGQSLTLIATANQGSEATYESGFVIDKFPISRPNLTFSTLTVSNMSPEDSSIYLCSGIVLGGEAFFGQGTRLTVV.

This clone was observed many times. The sequenced fragment ends 3 residues before the CDR3 boundary, so the rest is inferred from the germline J gene. The gene calls are TRBV7-6 and TRBJ1-4; D is unresolved. This CDR3 has 13 amino acids. The germline V and J ends were trimmed by 5 bases and 10 bases, with 14 bases remaining between them. Per the germline V gene, CDR1 is SGHVS and CDR2 is FNYEAQ. The CDR3 region is CASSRSKEGKLFF. Partial CDR3 DNA: TGTGCCAGCAGCCGCTCAAAAGAAGGAAAA.

Many counts were recorded for this clone. The read ends 3 residues early relative to the CDR3; the germline J gene fills the gap. V usage is TRBV5-6 and J usage is TRBJ1-1; D gene uncertain. The CDR3 contains 14 residues. Between the trimmed V and J ends, which lost 0 bases and 1 base, there was a span of 7 bases. The germline gives CDR1 SGHDT, CDR2 YYEEEE. Incomplete CDR3 DNA: TGTGCCAGCAGCTTGGTAGCCCAGAACACTGAA. Its protein is CASSLVAQNTE. From start to end, the CDR3 is CASSLVAQNTEAFF.

This clone was detected many times. Incomplete CDR3 DNA: TGTGCCAGCAGCCCAGACAGGGGCCATCTCGAG. It is translated as CASSPDRGHLE. The whole CDR3 region reads CASSPDRGHLEQYF. The chain combines TRBV6-2 or TRBV6-3 with TRBJ2-7, with 8 bases aligning to TRBD1. Sequencing ends 3 residues short of the CDR3 end; the germline J gene provides the rest. The CDR3 has 14 residues. CDR1 MNHEY and CDR2 SVGEGT come from the germline V gene. V shed 6 bases and J 6 bases; nucleotides not matched to a gene: 10.

This clone was recorded many times. With the read ending 3 residues before the CDR3 end, the germline J gene is used to fill in that end. The V call is TRBV6-2 or TRBV6-3, the J call TRBJ2-5; perhaps TRBD2 as D (6 bases). V gave up 4 bases and J gave up 2 bases, with 17 bases separating them. CDR3 length equals 16 residues. Germline CDR1 MNHEY, CDR2 SVGEGT. CDR3 bases read: TGTGCCAGCAGTTTGGCGGGACTTGTGGGACAAGAGACC. This gives the protein CASSLAGLVGQET. The complete CDR3 protein is CASSLAGLVGQETQYF.

In its sample, this clone was seen many times. The CDR3 is cut off 3 residues early in the read; its end comes from the germline J gene. The rearrangement uses TRBV23-1 and TRBJ1-4, with 7 nucleotides matching TRBD1. TRBV23-1 is annotated as an ORF whose role is uncertain. This CDR3 is 15 amino acids long. V was pared by 2 bases and J by 4 bases, with 4 bases of the junction left unmatched. The CDR3 here is CASSQGGQNNEKLFF. The sequenced part of the CDR3 DNA is TGCGCCAGCAGTCAAGGGGGACAGAATAATGAAAAA.

Ten or more counts support this clone. The read ends 3 residues before the CDR3 terminus; that terminus is restored from the germline J gene. This rearrangement joins TRBV7-9 to TRBJ2-7; D gene unclear. V was shortened by 6 bases and J by 2 bases, with 14 bases between the two germline ends. The germline V gene encodes CDR1 SEHNR and CDR2 FQNEAQ (reference sequence). The CDR3 contains 14 residues. CDR3 residues: CASRRDTNTYEQYF. The sequenced part of the CDR3 DNA is TGTGCCAGCAGAAGAGACACGAATACCTACGAG. The full variable domain, completed using reference TRBV7-9 and TRBJ2-7, is DTGVSQNPRHKITKRGQNVTFRCDPISEHNRLYWYRQTLGQGPEFLTYFQNEAQLEKSRLLSDRFSAERPKGSFSTLEIQRTEQGDSAMYLCASRRDTNTYEQYFGPGTRLTVT.

In regard to this clone: The read finishes 3 residues shy of the CDR3 end, and the germline J gene is used to complete it. J is TRBJ2-4 and V is TRBV30, with D perhaps being TRBD1 or TRBD2 (5 bases each). The length of the CDR3 is 14 residues. Germline V lookup: CDR1 GTSNPN, CDR2 SVGIG (reference sequence). The sequenced part of the CDR3 DNA is TGTGCCTGGAGTAGGGAGAGGGGTAGCTATGGT. This translates into CAWSRERGSYG. The CDR3 in full is CAWSRERGSYGQYF.

This clone was counted ten times or more. The read ends 3 residues before the CDR3 terminus; that terminus is restored from the germline J gene. The V gene is TRBV11-2, the J gene TRBJ1-2; D possibly corresponds to TRBD1 (5 bases). In germline, CDR1 is SGHAT, CDR2 FQNNGV. This CDR3 region has 14 residues. Trimming took off 4 bases at V and 3 bases at J, with 12 bases between the two ends. CDR3 region: CASSSRAGDYGYTF. The sequenced part of the CDR3 DNA is TGTGCCAGCAGCTCCCGGGCGGGGGACTATGGC.

This clone was detected many times. The read halts 3 residues ahead of the CDR3 end, with the missing end drawn from the germline J gene. The chain joins TRBV6-1 to TRBJ2-5; 9 positions agree with TRBD2. V was pared by 2 bases and J by 1 base, with 2 bases of the junction left unmatched. Germline CDR1 reads MNHNS; CDR2 reads SASEGT. This CDR3 region has 15 residues. The DNA read from the CDR3 is TGTGCCAGCAGTGAACTGCGGGGGGGCCAAGAGACC. Translated: CASSELRGGQET. The whole CDR3 region reads CASSELRGGQETQYF.